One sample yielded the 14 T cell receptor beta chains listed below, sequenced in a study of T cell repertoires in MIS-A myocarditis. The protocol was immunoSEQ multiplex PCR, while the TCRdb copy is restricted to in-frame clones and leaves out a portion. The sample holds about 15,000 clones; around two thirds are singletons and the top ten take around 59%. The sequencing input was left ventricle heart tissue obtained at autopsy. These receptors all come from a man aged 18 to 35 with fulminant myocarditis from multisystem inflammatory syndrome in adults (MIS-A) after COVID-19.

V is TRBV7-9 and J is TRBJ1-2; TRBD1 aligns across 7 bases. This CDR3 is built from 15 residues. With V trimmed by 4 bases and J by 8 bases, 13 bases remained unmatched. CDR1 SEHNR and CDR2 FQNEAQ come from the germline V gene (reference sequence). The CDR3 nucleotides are TGTGCCAGCAGCTCCCGGGACAGACCGAGATCGGGCTACACCTTC. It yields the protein CASSSRDRPRSGYTF.

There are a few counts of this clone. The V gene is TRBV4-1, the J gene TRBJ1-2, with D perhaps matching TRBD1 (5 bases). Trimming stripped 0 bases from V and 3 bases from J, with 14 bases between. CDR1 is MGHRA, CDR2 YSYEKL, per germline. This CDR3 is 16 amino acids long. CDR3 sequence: CASSQDGGAGDYGYTF. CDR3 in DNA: TGCGCCAGCAGCCAAGATGGAGGGGCGGGGGACTATGGCTACACCTTC.

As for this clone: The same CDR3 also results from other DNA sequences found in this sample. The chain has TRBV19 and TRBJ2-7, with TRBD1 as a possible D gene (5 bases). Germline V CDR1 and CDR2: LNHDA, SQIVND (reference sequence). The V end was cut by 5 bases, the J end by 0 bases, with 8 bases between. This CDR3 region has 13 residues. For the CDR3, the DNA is TGTGCCAGTAGTGTCAGGGCCTCCTACGAGCAGTACTTC. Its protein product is CASSVRASYEQYF.

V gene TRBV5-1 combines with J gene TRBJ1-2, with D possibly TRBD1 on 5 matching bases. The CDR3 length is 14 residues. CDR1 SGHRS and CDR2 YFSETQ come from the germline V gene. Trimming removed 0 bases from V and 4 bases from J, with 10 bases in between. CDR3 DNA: TGCGCCAGCAGCTTGGATGGGGGAGCCTATGGCTACACCTTC. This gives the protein CASSLDGGAYGYTF.

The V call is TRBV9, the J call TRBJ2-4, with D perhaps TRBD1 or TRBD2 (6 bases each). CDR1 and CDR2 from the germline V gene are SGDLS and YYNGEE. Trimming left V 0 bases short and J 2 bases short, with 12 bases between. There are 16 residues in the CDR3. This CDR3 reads CASSVGGAGSKNIQYF. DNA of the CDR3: TGTGCCAGCAGCGTAGGGGGGGCCGGGTCCAAAAACATTCAGTACTTC.

The CDR3 nucleotides are TGTGCCAGCAGGAGGGGCACTGAAGCTTTCTTT. It specifies CASRRGTEAFF. The genes are TRBV6-5 and TRBJ1-1; tentatively, D is TRBD1 (5 bases). V was pared by 6 bases and J by 4 bases, with 6 bases between. Germline V gene lookup returns CDR1 MNHEY and CDR2 SVGAGI. The CDR3 is 11 residues long.

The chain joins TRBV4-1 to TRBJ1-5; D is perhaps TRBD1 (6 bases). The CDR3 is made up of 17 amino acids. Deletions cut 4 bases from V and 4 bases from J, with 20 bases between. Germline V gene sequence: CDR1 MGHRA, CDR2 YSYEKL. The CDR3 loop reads CASSPSAGTLGNQPQHF. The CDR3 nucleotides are TGCGCCAGCAGCCCAAGTGCCGGGACATTGGGGAATCAGCCCCAGCATTTT.

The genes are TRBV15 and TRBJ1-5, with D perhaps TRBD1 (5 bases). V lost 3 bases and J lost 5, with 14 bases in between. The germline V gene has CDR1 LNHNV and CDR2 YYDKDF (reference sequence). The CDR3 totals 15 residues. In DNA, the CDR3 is TGTGCCACCAGCAGTTCACCCGGGGGGGATCAGCCCCAGCATTTT. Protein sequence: CATSSSPGGDQPQHF.

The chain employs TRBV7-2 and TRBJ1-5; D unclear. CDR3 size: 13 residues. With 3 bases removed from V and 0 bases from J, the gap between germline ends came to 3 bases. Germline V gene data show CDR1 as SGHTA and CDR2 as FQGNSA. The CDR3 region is CASSFYSNQPQHF. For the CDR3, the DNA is TGTGCCAGCAGCTTCTATAGCAATCAGCCCCAGCATTTT. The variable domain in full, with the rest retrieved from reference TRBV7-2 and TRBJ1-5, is GAGVSQSPSNKVTEKGKDVELRCDPISGHTALYWYRQSLGQGLEFLIYFQGNSAPDKSGLPSDRFSAERTGGSVSTLTIQRTQQEDSAVYLCASSFYSNQPQHFGDGTRLSIL.

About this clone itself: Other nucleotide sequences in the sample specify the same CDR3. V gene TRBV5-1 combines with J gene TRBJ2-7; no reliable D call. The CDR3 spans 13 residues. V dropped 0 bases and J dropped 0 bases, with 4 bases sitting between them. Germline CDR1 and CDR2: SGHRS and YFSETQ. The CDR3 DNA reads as TGCGCCAGCAGCTTGGAAGTCTCCTACGAGCAGTACTTC. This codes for CASSLEVSYEQYF.

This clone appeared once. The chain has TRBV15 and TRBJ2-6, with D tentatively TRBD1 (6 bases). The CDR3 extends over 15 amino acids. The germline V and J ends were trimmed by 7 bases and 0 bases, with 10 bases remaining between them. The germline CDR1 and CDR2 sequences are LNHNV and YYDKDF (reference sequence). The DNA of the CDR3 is TGTGCCACCACCGTGGACAGCTCTGGGGCCAACGTCCTGACTTTC. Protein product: CATTVDSSGANVLTF.

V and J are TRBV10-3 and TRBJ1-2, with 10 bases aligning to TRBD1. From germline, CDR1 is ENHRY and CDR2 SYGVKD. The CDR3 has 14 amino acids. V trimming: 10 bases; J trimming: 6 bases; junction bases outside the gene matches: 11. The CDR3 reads CATYTGTGVDGYTF. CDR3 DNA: TGTGCCACATATACCGGGACAGGGGTTGATGGCTACACCTTC.

The CDR3 sequence: CASSLRFGPHTGELFF. For the CDR3, the DNA is TGCGCCAGCAGCCTTCGTTTCGGGCCCCACACCGGGGAGCTGTTTTTT. V and J are TRBV4-3 and TRBJ2-2, with D uncertain. V was pared by 4 bases and J by 3 bases, with 15 bases between. CDR1 is LGHNA, CDR2 YSLEER, per germline. The CDR3 is made up of 16 amino acids.

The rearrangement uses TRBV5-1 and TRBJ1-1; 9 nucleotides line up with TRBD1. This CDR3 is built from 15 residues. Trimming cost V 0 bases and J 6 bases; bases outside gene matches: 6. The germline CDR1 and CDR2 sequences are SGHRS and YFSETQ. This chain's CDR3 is CASSLAGQGFSEAFF. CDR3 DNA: TGCGCCAGCAGCTTGGCCGGACAGGGGTTCTCTGAAGCTTTCTTT.